This record covers a single T cell receptor beta chain. What it binds is not known. Germline values: CDR1 SEHNR, CDR2 FQNEAQ (reference sequence). The CDR3 runs to 12 residues. V was clipped by 8 bases and J by 4 bases, with 11 bases between them. RNA amounts of roughly 0.5 to 1 ug underwent reverse transcription with random hexamers. By means of immunoSEQ multiplex PCR, TCR beta CDR3 spanning 54 Vbeta and 13 Jbeta underwent amplification. TCRdb itself ran the immunoSEQ multiplex PCR reads through MiXCR, one entry per CDR3 protein. Here the sample spans approximately 70,000 distinct CDR3 sequences, approximately 96% being singletons. Negative isolation yielded the CD8+ and CD4+ T cells, while FACS enriched the TEMRA cells. The data are from a study of CD8 T cells in Susac syndrome. General study findings and limits: The study admitted that it had a relatively small number of individuals in its TCR sequencing and HLA analysis.

This clonotype was sampled from a human donor with multiple sclerosis. J is TRBJ1-1 and V is TRBV7-9, with D perhaps TRBD1 (5 bases). Sequencing was performed on CD8+ T cells from PBMCs. CDR3 residues: CASSDSPTEAFF. DNA of the CDR3: TGTGCCAGCTCCGACAGTCCCACTGAAGCTTTCTTT. Drawing the rest from reference TRBV7-9 and TRBJ1-1, the complete variable domain is DTGVSQNPRHKITKRGQNVTFRCDPISEHNRLYWYRQTLGQGPEFLTYFQNEAQLEKSRLLSDRFSAERPKGSFSTLEIQRTEQGDSAMYLCASSDSPTEAFFGQGTRLTVV.